The TCR beta chain described here comes from a study of T-cell reconstitution after alpha-beta-depleted transplantation in children. V shed 4 bases and J shed 7 bases, with 19 bases lying between them. Germline V gene lookup returns CDR1 SGHRS and CDR2 YFSETQ. The CDR3 has 15 amino acids. TCRbeta library construction was performed incorporating unique molecular identifiers. TCRdb called the PCR reads again in MiXCR, with one record for every CDR3 protein. The sample records 780,000 or so distinct CDR3 sequences, 16% being singletons. Findings of the study overall: T-cell counts and diversity at one year post-transplant came mainly from newly produced T cells. By about two months after transplant, alpha-beta T cells reportedly arose from several hundred graft clones that had expanded. From surviving recipient T cells and thymic progenitors came the high day-60 TCRbeta diversity observed in some patients.

Of note for this clonotype: Its antigen is still unknown.

The chain joins TRBV5-1 to TRBJ2-3, with no clear D. The sample was PBMCs, mostly from graft donor cells, taken 360 days after TCRalphabeta/CD19-depleted stem cell transplant. The sequence was obtained from a male patient aged 10-17 years who had a stem cell transplant for acute lymphoblastic leukemia, so the T cells may come from the graft donor. The CDR3 spells CASSHRLETQNTQYF. For the CDR3, the DNA is TGCGCCAGCAGCCACCGTCTCGAAACTCAGAATACGCAGTATTTT.